The clone carrying this T cell receptor (beta chain) appeared many times. Its antigen is unknown. The TCR library protocol attached unique molecular identifiers to the individual cDNA molecules. TCRdb passed the 5' RACE reads through MiXCR, listing each CDR3 protein once. The sample carries about 29,000 distinct CDR3 sequences, about 4.8% recorded once. The record originates from a study of early T cells in non-severe SARS-CoV-2 infection. This CDR3 is 15 amino acids long. Trimming took 2 bases from V and 4 from J; bases not matched to a gene: 7. Germline V gene lookup returns CDR1 DFQATT and CDR2 SNEGSKA (reference sequence). Study-wide results and caveats: Anti-spike CD8 responses were favored in VDJdb matching, and private and CD4 specificities were missed.

The receptor's source is an adult who was a healthcare worker with PCR-confirmed SARS-CoV-2 infection or an uninfected control (not recorded which). The specimen sequenced was whole blood. This chain links TRBV20-1 with TRBJ1-2; 10 bases match TRBD1. The CDR3 DNA reads as TGCAGTGCTAGAATAGCGGGACAGGGGAGCTATGGCTACACCTTC. It specifies CSARIAGQGSYGYTF.